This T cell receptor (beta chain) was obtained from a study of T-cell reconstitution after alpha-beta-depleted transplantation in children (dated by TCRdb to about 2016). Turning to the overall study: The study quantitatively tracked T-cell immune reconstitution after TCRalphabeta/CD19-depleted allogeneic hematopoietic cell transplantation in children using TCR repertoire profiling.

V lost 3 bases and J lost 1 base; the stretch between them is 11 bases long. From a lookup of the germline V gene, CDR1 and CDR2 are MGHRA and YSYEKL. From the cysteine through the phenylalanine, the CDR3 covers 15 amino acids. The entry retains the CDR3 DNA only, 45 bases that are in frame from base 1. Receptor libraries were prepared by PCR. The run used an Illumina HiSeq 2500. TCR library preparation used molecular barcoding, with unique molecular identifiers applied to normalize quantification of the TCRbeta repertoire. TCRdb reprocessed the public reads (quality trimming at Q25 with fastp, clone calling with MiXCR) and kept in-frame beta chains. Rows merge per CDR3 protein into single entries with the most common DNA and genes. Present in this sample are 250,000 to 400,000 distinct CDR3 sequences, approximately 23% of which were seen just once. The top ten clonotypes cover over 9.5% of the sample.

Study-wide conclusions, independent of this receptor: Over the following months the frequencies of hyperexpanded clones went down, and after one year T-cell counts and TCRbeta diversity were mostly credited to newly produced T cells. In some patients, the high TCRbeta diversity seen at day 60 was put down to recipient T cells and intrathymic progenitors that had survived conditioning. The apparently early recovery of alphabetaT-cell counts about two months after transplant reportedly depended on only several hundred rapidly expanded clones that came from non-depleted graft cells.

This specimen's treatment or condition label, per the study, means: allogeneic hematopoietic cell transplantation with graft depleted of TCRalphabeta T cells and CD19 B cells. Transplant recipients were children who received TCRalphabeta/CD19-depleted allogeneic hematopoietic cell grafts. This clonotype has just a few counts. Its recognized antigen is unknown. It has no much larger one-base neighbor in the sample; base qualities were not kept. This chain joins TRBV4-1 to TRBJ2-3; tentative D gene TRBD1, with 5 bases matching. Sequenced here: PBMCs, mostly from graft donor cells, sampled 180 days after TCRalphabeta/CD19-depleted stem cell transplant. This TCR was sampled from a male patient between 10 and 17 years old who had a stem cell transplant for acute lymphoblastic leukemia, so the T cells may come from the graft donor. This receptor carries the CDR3 CASSHWGTRTDTQYF. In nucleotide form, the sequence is TGCGCCAGCAGCCATTGGGGCACACGCACAGATACGCAGTATTTT.